The 20 T cell receptor beta chains listed next were all sequenced from one sample in a study of cytomegalovirus exposure and HLA in healthy donors. The PCR ran on 60 Vbeta and 13 Jbeta primers. Libraries were prepared by immunoSEQ multiplex PCR; TCRdb keeps only in-frame clonotypes and omits some of them. Here the sample table reports 200,000 or so clones. The sample was PBMCs. The receptors come from a boy between 5 and 17 years old in good health and CMV-seronegative.

V and J are TRBV15 and TRBJ2-7; 7 nucleotides align to TRBD2. Trimming cost V 2 bases and J 4 bases; bases outside gene matches: 5. In germline, CDR1 is LNHNV, CDR2 YYDKDF (reference sequence). The CDR3 consists of 14 residues. CDR3 region: CATSRTTGGYEQYF. CDR3 DNA sequence: TGTGCCACCAGCAGAACCACCGGGGGGTACGAGCAGTACTTC. Filled out from reference TRBV15 and TRBJ2-7, the complete variable domain reads DAMVIQNPRYQVTQFGKPVTLSCSQTLNHNVMYWYQQKSSQAPKLLFHYYDKDFNNEADTPDNFQSRRPNTSFCFLDIRSPGLGDTAMYLCATSRTTGGYEQYFGPGTRLTVT.

The J gene is TRBJ2-1, the V gene TRBV19; D is ambiguous. Trimming removed 4 bases at V and 7 bases at J, with 8 bases between. CDR1 is LNHDA, CDR2 SQIVND, per germline (reference sequence). The CDR3 is made up of 12 amino acids. CDR3 DNA sequence: TGTGCCAGTAGTACCGGGTGGAATGAGCAGTTCTTC. Protein product: CASSTGWNEQFF.

J is TRBJ2-2 and V is TRBV5-1, with D perhaps TRBD2 (6 bases). V was clipped by 2 bases and J by 6 bases, with 14 bases between them. From germline, CDR1 is SGHRS and CDR2 YFSETQ. The CDR3 loop spans 15 amino acids. CDR3 DNA sequence: TGCGCCAGCAGCTTCGGGGGTAGTTGGCCCGGGGAGCTGTTTTTT. As protein: CASSFGGSWPGELFF.

V usage is TRBV7-9 and J usage is TRBJ1-3, with 7 bases fitting TRBD1. Trimming at V came to 2 bases and at J to 0 bases, leaving 4 bases not matched to a gene. Germline V gives CDR1 SEHNR, CDR2 FQNEAQ (reference sequence). The CDR3 length is 16 residues. CDR3 DNA: TGTGCCAGCAGCTTATTTCCAGGGGGCTCTGGAAACACCATATATTTT. Translating gives CASSLFPGGSGNTIYF.

J is TRBJ1-4 and V is TRBV19; D is perhaps TRBD1 (5 bases). V was cut by 4 bases and J by 1 base, with 13 bases left in between. The CDR3 runs to 16 residues. Germline V lookup: CDR1 LNHDA, CDR2 SQIVND (reference sequence). CDR3 protein: CASSRRGTVTNEKLFF. CDR3 in DNA: TGTGCCAGTAGTAGGAGAGGGACTGTAACTAATGAAAAACTGTTTTTT. Full variable domain (remainder filled in from reference TRBV19 and TRBJ1-4): DGGITQSPKYLFRKEGQNVTLSCEQNLNHDAMYWYRQDPGQGLRLIYYSQIVNDFQKGDIAEGYSVSREKKESFPLTVTSAQKNPTAFYLCASSRRGTVTNEKLFFGSGTQLSVL.

The chain uses TRBV6-5 and TRBJ1-2; no clear D gene. The CDR3 covers 14 residues. Germline values: CDR1 MNHEY, CDR2 SVGAGI. Trimming took off 5 bases at V and 3 bases at J, with 13 bases between the two ends. CDR3 sequence reads: CASSPGRYYYGYTF. The CDR3 coding sequence is TGTGCCAGCAGTCCGGGGAGGTATTACTATGGCTACACCTTC.

The V and J genes are TRBV30 and TRBJ1-3, with D possibly matching TRBD1 (5 bases). This CDR3 spans 13 amino acids. The germline CDR1 and CDR2 sequences are GTSNPN and SVGIG (reference sequence). Between the trimmed V and J ends, which lost 1 base and 4 bases, there was a span of 8 bases. CDR3 DNA sequence: TGTGCCTGGAGTGGGGGCCCGGGAAACACCATATATTTT. Translating gives CAWSGGPGNTIYF.

The chain is built from TRBV9 and TRBJ1-2; TRBD1 matches 9 bases. Germline loops: CDR1 SGDLS, CDR2 YYNGEE. The length of the CDR3 is 15 residues. The V gene end was trimmed by 4 bases and the J gene end by 7 bases; junction bases not matched to a gene: 11. CDR3 sequence reads: CASSSRQGGLRGYTF. The CDR3 coding sequence is TGTGCCAGCAGCTCCAGACAGGGGGGCTTGCGTGGCTACACCTTC.

J is TRBJ2-7 and V is TRBV19; 10 nucleotides line up with TRBD2. Per germline, CDR1 LNHDA and CDR2 SQIVND (reference sequence). V dropped 6 bases and J dropped 6; count of bases not matched to a gene: 11. The CDR3 loop spans 15 amino acids. CDR3 sequence reads: CASSPGASGGGEQYF. The CDR3 DNA is TGTGCCAGTAGCCCCGGGGCTAGCGGGGGCGGCGAGCAGTACTTC.

The gene calls are TRBV15 and TRBJ1-1; D is unresolved. Germline CDR1 LNHNV, CDR2 YYDKDF (reference sequence). V shed 5 bases and J shed 5 bases, with 18 bases lying between them. The CDR3 runs 15 residues. The CDR3 loop reads CATSLRNPGGTEAFF. Here the CDR3 DNA reads TGTGCCACCAGCCTCAGAAATCCGGGCGGGACTGAAGCTTTCTTT.

The rearrangement links TRBV14 to TRBJ1-1; 10 bases align to TRBD1. CDR1 and CDR2 from the germline V gene are SGHDN and FVKESK. V lost 2 bases and J lost 5; bases outside the gene matches: 5. The CDR3 contains 15 residues. CDR3 DNA: TGTGCCAGCAGCCAACAGCGGACAGGGGGGACTGAAGCTTTCTTT. This gives the protein CASSQQRTGGTEAFF.

The rearrangement uses TRBV27 and TRBJ1-1; D not certain. The CDR3 consists of 16 residues. Trimming removed 3 bases at V and 4 bases at J, with 18 bases between. The germline V gene has CDR1 MNHEY and CDR2 SMNVEV (reference sequence). CDR3 sequence: CASSFVLGRTLTEAFF. The DNA of the CDR3 is TGTGCCAGCAGTTTCGTCCTCGGCAGGACTCTCACTGAAGCTTTCTTT.

The CDR3, as DNA: TGTGCCAGCAGCTCCAACAGGTACACAGATACGCAGTATTTT. It yields the protein CASSSNRYTDTQYF. The rearrangement joins TRBV7-9 to TRBJ2-3; tentative D call: TRBD1 (5 bases). Germline V gene lookup returns CDR1 SEHNR and CDR2 FQNEAQ (reference sequence). The CDR3 length is 14 residues. Trimming shortened V by 4 bases and J by 2 bases, and 10 bases separated the two germline ends.

V gene TRBV20-1 combines with J gene TRBJ2-5, with D possibly being TRBD1 (6 bases). The CDR3 extends over 11 amino acids. V was pared by 1 base and J by 9 bases, with 9 bases between. Germline CDR1 DFQATT, CDR2 SNEGSKA (reference sequence). The CDR3: CSARAGVAQYF. The CDR3 nucleotides read TGCAGTGCTAGAGCAGGGGTGGCCCAGTACTTC.

V is TRBV2 and J is TRBJ2-7; D call uncertain. Germline V lookup: CDR1 SNHLY, CDR2 FYNNEI. Trimming removed 7 bases from V and 7 bases from J, with 26 bases in between. CDR3 size: 16 residues. As DNA, the CDR3 is TGTGCCAGCATCGGAACCTTCAGCGAGGTCCCGAGAGAGCAGTACTTC. Amino acid sequence: CASIGTFSEVPREQYF. Full variable domain (rest looked up from reference TRBV2 and TRBJ2-7): EPEVTQTPSHQVTQMGQEVILRCVPISNHLYFYWYRQILGQKVEFLVSFYNNEISEKSEIFDDQFSVERPDGSNFTLKIRSTKLEDSAMYFCASIGTFSEVPREQYFGPGTRLTVT.

J is TRBJ1-5 and V is TRBV30; D is unclear. The germline V and J ends were trimmed by 1 base and 4 bases, with 5 bases remaining between them. Germline loops: CDR1 GTSNPN, CDR2 SVGIG (reference sequence). CDR3 length: 12 amino acids. CDR3 in DNA: TGTGCCTGGAGTGGAGGGAATCAGCCCCAGCATTTT. Protein: CAWSGGNQPQHF. Full variable domain (remainder filled in from reference TRBV30 and TRBJ1-5): SQTIHQWPATLVQPVGSPLSLECTVEGTSNPNLYWYRQAAGRGLQLLFYSVGIGQISSEVPQNLSASRPQDRQFILSSKKLLLSDSGFYLCAWSGGNQPQHFGDGTRLSIL.

The genes are TRBV4-1 and TRBJ1-5, with D unclear. The V gene lost 0 bases and the J gene lost 3 bases, with 12 bases spanning the gap. This CDR3 has 16 amino acids. The V gene's germline CDR1 is MGHRA and CDR2 YSYEKL. CDR3 sequence (DNA): TGCGCCAGCAGCCAAGATCCCTCCGGGATCAATCAGCCCCAGCATTTT. This translates into CASSQDPSGINQPQHF.

The rearrangement links TRBV27 to TRBJ2-5, with D perhaps TRBD2 (6 bases). V lost 4 bases to trimming and J lost 3 bases, with 9 bases between them. The CDR3 totals 13 residues. Germline V CDR1 and CDR2: MNHEY, SMNVEV (reference sequence). The chain's CDR3 is CASSYRGKETQYF. CDR3 bases: TGTGCCAGCAGTTATCGGGGGAAAGAGACCCAGTACTTC.

V usage is TRBV5-4 and J usage is TRBJ1-1; no reliable D call. The CDR3 runs 13 residues. The germline V gene has CDR1 SGHNT and CDR2 YYREEE (reference sequence). Trimming shortened V by 2 bases and J by 11 bases, and 16 bases separated the two germline ends. In DNA form, the CDR3 reads TGTGCCAGCAGCTTCCTGGCGGGATCAGTTGCTTTCTTT. This gives the protein CASSFLAGSVAFF.

The chain recombines TRBV19 with TRBJ1-1; 7 nucleotides match TRBD1. Trimming at V came to 3 bases and at J to 4 bases, leaving 5 bases not matched to a gene. The V gene's germline CDR1 is LNHDA and CDR2 SQIVND (reference sequence). The CDR3 has 14 residues. CDR3 bases: TGTGCCAGTAGTATTGACAGGGAACTCACTGAAGCTTTCTTT. Its translation: CASSIDRELTEAFF.